One sample yielded the 24 T cell receptor beta chains listed below, sequenced in a study of T cells in Graves' hyperthyroidism and ophthalmopathy. The TCR beta CDR3 regions underwent amplification using RNA transcripts as the source. TCR CDR3 regions were first amplified by RT-PCR with HTBI primers. One entry per CDR3 protein, called by TCRdb with MiXCR from the multiplex PCR reads. The sample shows approximately 700,000 distinct CDR3 sequences, about 45% of them seen only once. The sequencing input was peripheral blood or thyroid tissue (not recorded which). The receptor source for this set is an adult man with Graves' disease, either hyperthyroidism or ophthalmopathy (not recorded which).

V gene TRBV14 combines with J gene TRBJ1-2; D is ambiguous. The CDR3 length is 15 residues. V lost 1 base and J 1 base, leaving 10 bases between the germline ends. CDR1 and CDR2 (germline): SGHDN, FVKESK. The DNA of the CDR3 is TGTGCCAGCAGCCAAGCGAGAGCAGTTAACTATGGCTACACCTTC. This codes for CASSQARAVNYGYTF.

There are a few counts of this clonotype. This chain connects TRBV19 to TRBJ2-7; D is tentatively TRBD1 or TRBD2 (5 bases each). The assigned J gene may be wrong: the sequence end matches TRBJ2-5 better. Germline V gene data show CDR1 as LNHDA and CDR2 as SQIVND (reference sequence). The CDR3 totals 14 residues. The CDR3 DNA reads as TGTGCCAGTAGCCGGGACCTGTCCTCGGGGACCCAGTACTTC. Protein: CASSRDLSSGTQYF.

On this clonotype itself: This may stem from a read error, because a much larger clone lies one nucleotide away. This is likely a read error, given that the CDR3 carries no conserved phenylalanine or tryptophan at its end. This sequence joins TRBV20-1 and TRBJ2-7, with D maybe TRBD1 (5 bases). CDR1 is DFQATT, CDR2 SNEGSKA, per germline (reference sequence). Trimming pared 5 bases from V and 1 base from J, leaving 9 bases between. This CDR3 has 12 residues. DNA for the CDR3: TGCAGTGCTCAGACAGCGTCCTACGAGCAGTACCTC. Its translation is CSAQTASYEQYL.

The V gene is TRBV10-3, the J gene TRBJ1-5; TRBD1 is a possible D gene (5 bases). This CDR3 has 14 residues. V lost 6 bases and J 2 bases, leaving 11 bases between the germline ends. Germline values: CDR1 ENHRY, CDR2 SYGVKD. The CDR3 DNA is TGTGCCATCAGATCAGGGATGGGCAATCAGCCCCAGCATTTT. Its protein is CAIRSGMGNQPQHF.

The genes are TRBV7-9 and TRBJ2-7; tentative D call: TRBD2 (6 bases). The length of the CDR3 is 15 residues. The V and J ends lost 3 bases and 3 bases respectively, with 15 bases between them. Germline V gene sequence: CDR1 SEHNR, CDR2 FQNEAQ (reference sequence). The CDR3 DNA reads as TGTGCCAGCAGCTTTACGGCGGGAAGGGACTACGAGCAGTACTTC. Translating gives CASSFTAGRDYEQYF.

In its sample, this clonotype was seen a few times. The chain is built from TRBV19 and TRBJ1-1; D is uncertain. Germline CDR1 and CDR2: LNHDA and SQIVND (reference sequence). This CDR3 is built from 12 residues. The V end was cut by 2 bases, the J end by 7 bases, with 8 bases between. The CDR3 loop is CASSITPSEAFF. Here the CDR3 DNA reads TGTGCCAGTAGTATAACTCCAAGTGAAGCTTTCTTT.

V usage is TRBV12-3 or TRBV12-4 and J usage is TRBJ1-1; possible D gene TRBD1, 5 bases. The CDR3 consists of 15 residues. With 5 bases removed from V and 0 bases from J, the gap between germline ends came to 13 bases. The CDR3 DNA is TGTGCCAGCAGTGGAATCAGGGACTTGAACACTGAAGCTTTCTTT. Its protein product is CASSGIRDLNTEAFF.

This chain connects TRBV5-1 to TRBJ2-2; 8 bases are a match to TRBD2. The CDR3 has 17 amino acids. CDR1 is SGHRS, CDR2 YFSETQ, per germline. Trimming at V came to 1 base and at J to 6 bases, leaving 11 bases not matched to a gene. CDR3 sequence (DNA): TGCGCCAGCAGCTTGAAACAAGCGGGAGCCGGCGCCGGGGAGCTGTTTTTT. Its protein product is CASSLKQAGAGAGELFF.

The rearrangement uses TRBV5-1 and TRBJ2-2, with 7 bases aligning to TRBD2. V shed 1 base and J 0 bases; nucleotides not matched to a gene: 9. The CDR3 is 18 amino acids. Germline V gene sequence: CDR1 SGHRS, CDR2 YFSETQ. CDR3 protein: CASSLWFAGDSNTGELFF. The CDR3 DNA follows: TGCGCCAGCAGCTTGTGGTTCGCGGGGGACTCGAACACCGGGGAGCTGTTTTTT.

The chain has TRBV12-3 or TRBV12-4 and TRBJ1-5; no reliable D call. This CDR3 has 16 residues. V was cut by 3 bases and J by 0 bases, with 12 bases left in between. For the CDR3, the DNA is TGTGCCAGCAGTTTTAATTCCGGCGTTAGCAATCAGCCCCAGCATTTT. Its protein is CASSFNSGVSNQPQHF.

This clonotype was detected only once. The missing conserved phenylalanine or tryptophan at the end of this CDR3 makes a read error likely. It is unclear where the CDR3 begins or ends on the DNA, so no DNA is shown, and the CDR3 is as TCRdb lists it. The genes are TRBV19 and TRBJ2-6; TRBD1 is the table's D call and was not checked against the DNA. Germline CDR1 and CDR2: LNHDA and SQIVND (reference sequence). The CDR3 is 9 amino acids in total, end residues counted. CDR3 in amino acids: CASSPRGGQ.

With regard to this clonotype: Being one base from a much bigger clone, this may be a read error. V usage is TRBV24-1 and J usage is TRBJ2-7, with D perhaps being TRBD1 or TRBD2 (5 bases each). CDR1 and CDR2 from the germline V gene are KGHDR and SFDVKD. The CDR3 is made up of 13 amino acids. The V and J ends lost 9 bases and 5 bases respectively, with 16 bases between them. For the CDR3, the DNA is TGTGCCACCGGGGACCCTCACACTGACGAGCAGTACTTC. It is translated as CATGDPHTDEQYF.

This clonotype has a count of ten or more. This chain joins TRBV2 and TRBJ1-6, with TRBD1 as a possible D gene (6 bases). The germline V gene has CDR1 SNHLY and CDR2 FYNNEI. V lost 2 bases, J lost 12 bases, and 11 bases lay in between. This CDR3 is built from 13 residues. The CDR3 loop reads CASSESGGLPLHF. The CDR3 DNA sequence: TGTGCCAGCAGTGAATCGGGGGGCTTACCCCTCCACTTT.

This clonotype has more than one count but fewer than ten. A much larger clone is a single base away; this may be a read error. The rearrangement uses TRBV7-2 and TRBJ1-6; D call uncertain. The CDR3 contains 12 residues. V was clipped by 1 base and J by 12 bases, with 7 bases between them. CDR1 is SGHTA and CDR2 is FQGNSA in the germline V gene. The CDR3 protein is CASSLDLIPLHF. Here the CDR3 DNA reads TGTGCCAGCAGCTTAGATCTTATACCCCTCCACTTT.

The chain joins TRBV10-3 to TRBJ2-3; 8 bases are shared with TRBD1. The CDR3 runs 16 residues. The germline CDR1 and CDR2 sequences are ENHRY and SYGVKD. The trim removed 1 base at V and 5 bases at J, leaving 8 bases unmatched. The DNA of the CDR3 is TGTGCCATCAGTGAGTTGGGACAGGTGGGGAGAGATACGCAGTATTTT. This codes for CAISELGQVGRDTQYF.

This clonotype was observed once. The chain links TRBV29-1 to TRBJ1-2; 7 nucleotides match TRBD1. Unmatched junction bases numbered 7, after V lost 8 bases and J lost 4 bases. The CDR3 spans 12 residues. Germline assignment: CDR1 SQVTM and CDR2 ANQGSEA. The DNA of the CDR3 is TGCAGCCTCCCACAGGGGACCTATGGCTACACCTTC. Encoded protein: CSLPQGTYGYTF. Full variable domain (missing parts from reference TRBV29-1 and TRBJ1-2): SAVISQKPSRDICQRGTSLTIQCQVDSQVTMMFWYRQQPGQSLTLIATANQGSEATYESGFVIDKFPISRPNLTFSTLTVSNMSPEDSSIYLCSLPQGTYGYTFGSGTRLTVV.

The chain carries TRBV5-1 and TRBJ2-5; 7 positions match TRBD2. Germline loops: CDR1 SGHRS, CDR2 YFSETQ. This CDR3 region has 14 residues. With V trimmed by 1 base and J by 2 bases, 2 bases remained unmatched. DNA of the CDR3: TGCGCCAGCAGCTTGTGGGGGGGACAAGAGACCCAGTACTTC. It translates to CASSLWGGQETQYF.

This clonotype was recorded once. J is TRBJ1-5 and V is TRBV10-3, with 9 bases aligning to TRBD1. Germline trimming cut 10 bases from V and 6 bases from J; bases unmatched to any gene: 22. This CDR3 spans 18 amino acids. Germline V gene lookup returns CDR1 ENHRY and CDR2 SYGVKD. The CDR3 is CATQTSPRNTGGRQPQHF. The CDR3 coding sequence is TGTGCCACCCAAACATCCCCGAGAAATACAGGGGGCCGTCAGCCCCAGCATTTT.

This clonotype occurred a few times. The chain combines TRBV5-6 with TRBJ1-2; maybe TRBD1 (5 bases). This CDR3 spans 14 amino acids. Between the trimmed V and J ends, which lost 3 bases and 4 bases, there was a span of 13 bases. The V gene's germline CDR1 is SGHDT and CDR2 YYEEEE. This chain's CDR3 is CASSSQGRGYGYTF. The CDR3 DNA follows: TGTGCCAGCAGCTCCCAGGGTCGAGGCTATGGCTACACCTTC.

There are many counts of this clonotype. This chain uses TRBV10-2 with TRBJ2-5, with a possible D match to TRBD1 (6 bases). The V and J ends lost 2 bases and 5 bases respectively, with 9 bases between them. This CDR3 region has 13 residues. CDR1 is WSHSY and CDR2 is SAAADI in the germline V gene. The CDR3 spells CASSENREETQYF. CDR3 DNA sequence: TGCGCCAGCAGTGAGAACAGGGAGGAGACCCAGTACTTC.

The rearrangement links TRBV2 to TRBJ1-4; D is ambiguous. Trimming removed 3 bases at V and 1 base at J, with 18 bases between. The CDR3 loop spans 18 amino acids. Germline lookup yields CDR1 SNHLY and CDR2 FYNNEI. The CDR3 sequence: CASSDGRGGKGTNEKLFF. Here the CDR3 DNA reads TGTGCCAGCAGTGATGGTCGGGGAGGAAAGGGAACTAATGAAAAACTGTTTTTT. Variable domain in full (rest from reference TRBV2 and TRBJ1-4): EPEVTQTPSHQVTQMGQEVILRCVPISNHLYFYWYRQILGQKVEFLVSFYNNEISEKSEIFDDQFSVERPDGSNFTLKIRSTKLEDSAMYFCASSDGRGGKGTNEKLFFGSGTQLSVL.

This clonotype was detected ten times or more. J is TRBJ1-1 and V is TRBV20-1; 7 nucleotides agree with TRBD1. This CDR3 is built from 12 residues. Losses at the gene ends were 5 bases for V and 3 bases for J; bases not matched to a gene: 3. Germline-derived CDR1 and CDR2 are DFQATT and SNEGSKA (reference sequence). The CDR3 spells CSADDRDTEAFF. The CDR3, as DNA: TGCAGTGCTGACGACAGGGACACTGAAGCTTTCTTT.

About this clonotype: A junction end diverges from the germline sequence, so it may reflect a read error. V and J are TRBV6-1 and TRBJ1-5; no clear D gene. This CDR3 is built from 14 residues. In germline, CDR1 is MNHNS, CDR2 SASEGT. CDR3 in DNA: TGTGCCAGCAGTGAAGGTAGTAGCAATCAGTCCCAGCATTTT. The encoded protein is CASSEGSSNQSQHF.

This clonotype was seen only a few times. This chain links TRBV27 with TRBJ1-6, with no clear D. The CDR3 loop spans 14 amino acids. V was shortened by 1 base and J by 4 bases, with 5 bases between the two germline ends. Germline V gene lookup returns CDR1 MNHEY and CDR2 SMNVEV (reference sequence). The chain's CDR3 is CASSLLGYNSPLHF. As DNA, the CDR3 is TGTGCCAGCAGTTTATTGGGGTATAATTCACCCCTCCACTTT.